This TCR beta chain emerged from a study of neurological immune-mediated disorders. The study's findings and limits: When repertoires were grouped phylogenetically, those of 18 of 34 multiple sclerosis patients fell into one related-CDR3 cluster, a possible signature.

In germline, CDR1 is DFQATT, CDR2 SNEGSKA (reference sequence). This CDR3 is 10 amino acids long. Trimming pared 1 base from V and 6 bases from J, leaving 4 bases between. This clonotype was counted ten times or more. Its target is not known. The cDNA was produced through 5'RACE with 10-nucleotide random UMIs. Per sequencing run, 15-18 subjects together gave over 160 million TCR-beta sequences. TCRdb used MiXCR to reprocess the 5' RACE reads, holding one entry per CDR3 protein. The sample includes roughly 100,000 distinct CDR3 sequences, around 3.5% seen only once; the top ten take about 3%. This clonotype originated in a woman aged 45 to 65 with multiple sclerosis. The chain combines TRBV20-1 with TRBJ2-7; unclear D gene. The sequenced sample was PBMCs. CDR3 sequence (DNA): TGCAGTGCTAGAGTTCTCGAGCAGTACTTC. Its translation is CSARVLEQYF.